Following are 3 T cell receptor beta chains from one sample sequenced in a study of T cells after yellow fever vaccination. TCRdb redid the calling of the 5' RACE reads with MiXCR, one entry per CDR3 protein. The sample records tens of thousands of distinct CDR3 sequences, around 7.1% being singletons. The material sequenced was CD8+ T cells sorted from PBMCs, taken 9 to 11 days after the first yellow fever vaccination. The receptors stem from a man between 18 and 29 years old who received the YFV17D yellow fever vaccine.

This clonotype was detected only a few times. V is TRBV5-6 and J is TRBJ1-2, with 9 bases fitting TRBD1. The CDR3 sequence is 15 residues long. The ends lost 5 bases at V and 6 bases at J; junction bases unmatched: 11. The V gene's germline CDR1 is SGHDT and CDR2 YYEEEE. The CDR3 loop is CASRPTGGNIHGYTF. CDR3 DNA: TGTGCCAGCAGACCCACAGGGGGCAACATTCATGGCTACACCTTC.

The rearrangement joins TRBV4-2 to TRBJ2-4; the D is unclear. Between the trimmed V and J ends, which lost 2 bases and 9 bases, there was a span of 26 bases. CDR1 and CDR2 (germline): LGHNA, YNFKEQ. The CDR3 has 18 residues. CDR3 nucleotides: TGTGCCAGCAGCCAATTCGGTCCGGGCACAGCCGCCATGAGCATTCAGTACTTC. Encoded protein: CASSQFGPGTAAMSIQYF.

At least ten counts were recorded for this clonotype. V is TRBV6-6 and J is TRBJ1-3, with D uncertain. V was cut by 8 bases and J by 8 bases, with 13 bases left in between. Germline CDR1 reads MNHNY; CDR2 reads SVGAGI (reference sequence). This CDR3 is 12 amino acids long. CDR3 sequence (DNA): TGTGCCAGCGTCGCGGTTTCCGACACCATATATTTT. Amino acid sequence: CASVAVSDTIYF.